This T cell receptor (beta chain) was captured by sequencing in a study of OX40 agonist ivuxolimab in advanced cancers. Overall study context: Patients' therapy was ivuxolimab, an antibody that acts as an agonist of OX40 (CD134). Dose-escalation patients had hepatocellular carcinoma, melanoma, renal cell or head and neck cancer.

Concerning this clone: Its antigen is unknown.

The CDR3 covers 16 residues. The V and J ends lost 1 base and 8 bases, in that order; junction bases with no gene match: 3. Germline lookup yields CDR1 SGHDN and CDR2 FVKESK. The data were produced by immunoSEQ multiplex PCR, yet TCRdb's version contains in-frame clones alone and is incomplete. This sample has roughly 53,000 clones, with approximately 91% found just once. General study results and limits: Antigen specificity of clonally expanded peripheral T cells was not established. In general, CD8+ T cells held more expanded clones than CD4+ did, on average.

This chain links TRBV14 with TRBJ2-1, with 15 positions matching TRBD2. The origin of this receptor is an adult with an advanced solid tumor such as melanoma, head and neck, liver or kidney cancer. The sequencing used CD4+ or CD8+ T cells sorted from blood, collected in a trial of the OX40 agonist ivuxolimab. Written as DNA, the CDR3 is TGTGCCAGCAGCCAAGCAGGGACTAGCGGGAGGCATGAGCAGTTCTTC. Its protein is CASSQAGTSGRHEQFF.